These 26 T cell receptor beta chains came from one sample sequenced in a study of vaccination and CD4 T cells after COVID-19. The study sequenced cultured CD4+ T cell DNA using the Oncomine TCR Beta short-read assay. Once CD4+ T cells had been cultured, genomic DNA was extracted from them. One entry per CDR3 protein, called by TCRdb with MiXCR from the PCR reads. Here the sample spans fewer than 8,000 distinct CDR3 sequences, over 25% being singletons. Which antigens these TCRs recognize remains unknown. Described treatment: 10-day PBMC culture with coronavirus spike peptide pools or control peptides (ViraFEST assay). The unexposed donor's CD4+ T cells were collected before the COVID-19 pandemic (2011-2018). Material for sequencing was CD4+ T cells from blood, cultured in vitro. These receptors all come from a human donor in good health.

This clonotype rates as medium-sized. The junction differs from germline at one of its ends, possibly a read error. This chain links TRBV20-1 with TRBJ1-6; the match to TRBD1 covers 9 bases. Germline V gene lookup returns CDR1 DFQATT and CDR2 SNEGSKA (reference sequence). The CDR3 is 13 amino acids. In nucleotides, the CDR3 is TGCAGTGCAAGAGGACAGGGGAATTCACCCCTCCACTTT. Encoded protein: CSARGQGNSPLHF.

This sequence joins TRBV6-1 and TRBJ2-7; 10 bases are shared with TRBD2. V was clipped by 7 bases and J by 2 bases; unmatched bases: 8. CDR3 length equals 15 residues. Germline CDR1 is MNHNS and CDR2 is SASEGT. CDR3 region: CASKPSGSHTYEQYF. CDR3 coding DNA: TGTGCCAGCAAGCCTAGCGGGAGTCATACCTACGAGCAGTACTTC.

This clonotype ranks as medium-sized. This chain joins TRBV20-1 and TRBJ1-5, with 7 nucleotides matching TRBD1. The germline V gene has CDR1 DFQATT and CDR2 SNEGSKA (reference sequence). V was pared by 0 bases and J by 7 bases, with 12 bases of the junction left unmatched. The CDR3 has 16 residues. The CDR3 loop is CSARDPQGVIGQPQHF. The CDR3 DNA reads TGCAGTGCTAGAGATCCTCAGGGGGTGATAGGGCAGCCCCAGCATTTT.

This clonotype was seen more than once but under ten times. V gene TRBV28 combines with J gene TRBJ1-1; weak D call: TRBD1 (6 bases). In germline, CDR1 is MDHEN, CDR2 SYDVKM. This CDR3 comprises 16 residues. With 8 bases removed from V and 3 bases from J, the gap between germline ends came to 22 bases. In nucleotides, the CDR3 is TGTGCCAGCCCACCCACCGGGGGCCGGAGGTACACTGAAGCTTTCTTT. It is translated as CASPPTGGRRYTEAFF.

This rearrangement joins TRBV24-1 to TRBJ2-1; 7 bases fit TRBD2. CDR1 is KGHDR, CDR2 SFDVKD, per germline. V lost 3 bases and J lost 5; bases outside the gene matches: 9. The CDR3 runs to 16 residues. The CDR3, as DNA: TGTGCCACCAGTGATCCTGTAGCGGGTTCAAACAATGAGCAGTTCTTC. This encodes CATSDPVAGSNNEQFF.

The V and J genes are TRBV10-3 and TRBJ2-1; 9 bases map to TRBD2. CDR1 and CDR2 (germline): ENHRY, SYGVKD. This CDR3 has 17 amino acids. V trimming: 6 bases; J trimming: 7 bases; junction bases outside the gene matches: 16. The CDR3 nucleotides read TGTGCCATCAGCACCCGGAGGAGCGGGAGGACTGAGAATGAGCAGTTCTTC. This gives the protein CAISTRRSGRTENEQFF.

A few counts support this clonotype. V is TRBV20-1 and J is TRBJ1-1; TRBD1 is a possible D gene (6 bases). Germline V lookup: CDR1 DFQATT, CDR2 SNEGSKA (reference sequence). Between the trimmed V and J ends, which lost 7 bases and 1 base, there was a span of 7 bases. CDR3 length: 11 amino acids. The CDR3 sequence: CSGTANTEAFF. As DNA, the CDR3 is TGCAGTGGGACAGCGAACACTGAAGCTTTCTTT.

This sequence joins TRBV6-5 and TRBJ1-6; D ambiguous. Germline V gene data show CDR1 as MNHEY and CDR2 as SVGAGI. This CDR3 has 14 residues. Trimming took 2 bases from V and 14 from J, leaving 16 bases between them. CDR3 residues: CASSYSLVKQTLHF. The CDR3 DNA sequence: TGTGCCAGCAGTTACAGTCTAGTGAAACAGACCCTCCACTTT.

The rearrangement joins TRBV5-4 to TRBJ2-7; the D gene is possibly TRBD2 (6 bases). The germline V and J ends were trimmed by 4 bases and 2 bases, with 19 bases remaining between them. The germline V gene encodes CDR1 SGHNT and CDR2 YYREEE (reference sequence). This CDR3 is 16 amino acids long. The CDR3 here is CASSRRTGTVTYEQYF. Written as DNA, the CDR3 is TGTGCCAGCAGCCGACGAACCGGGACTGTAACCTACGAGCAGTACTTC.

This sequence joins TRBV20-1 and TRBJ2-5; perhaps TRBD1 as D (5 bases). This CDR3 is built from 17 residues. The V and J ends lost 3 bases and 2 bases respectively, with 22 bases between them. The germline CDR1 and CDR2 sequences are DFQATT and SNEGSKA (reference sequence). CDR3 loop: CSARGQGPVSLQETQYF. The CDR3 DNA reads TGCAGTGCTAGGGGTCAGGGCCCCGTGAGCCTACAAGAGACCCAGTACTTC.

The V call is TRBV4-3, the J call TRBJ1-3; possible D gene TRBD1, 6 bases. This CDR3 has 17 amino acids. Germline CDR1 reads LGHNA; CDR2 reads YSLEER. Trimming left V 1 base short and J 3 bases short, with 16 bases between. CDR3 region: CASSQVGMGASGNTIYF. CDR3 DNA sequence: TGCGCCAGCAGCCAAGTTGGGATGGGGGCGAGTGGAAACACCATATATTTT.

By proportion, this clonotype is medium-sized. This chain uses TRBV24-1 with TRBJ1-2, with 11 bases fitting TRBD1. CDR1 is KGHDR, CDR2 SFDVKD, per germline. CDR3 length equals 16 residues. Losses at the gene ends were 3 bases for V and 3 bases for J; bases not matched to a gene: 5. In nucleotides, the CDR3 is TGTGCCACCAGTGATCGAGGACAGGGGGCCCACTATGGCTACACCTTC. This sequence encodes CATSDRGQGAHYGYTF.

The V call is TRBV28, the J call TRBJ2-5, with TRBD1 identical over 8 bases. CDR3 length: 16 residues. The germline CDR1 and CDR2 sequences are MDHEN and SYDVKM. V was clipped by 2 bases and J by 5 bases; unmatched bases: 10. The CDR3 nucleotides read TGTGCCAGCAGTTTAACCCCCGACAGGGGCCGTGAGACCCAGTACTTC. Its translation: CASSLTPDRGRETQYF.

This clonotype is medium-sized within its sample. The chain recombines TRBV6-1 with TRBJ1-5; D is unclear. The CDR3 sequence is 14 residues long. Looked up from germline, CDR1 is MNHNS and CDR2 is SASEGT. V was cut by 3 bases and J by 0 bases, with 6 bases left in between. In nucleotides, the CDR3 is TGTGCCAGCAGTGAGGGTAATAGCAATCAGCCCCAGCATTTT. Amino acid sequence: CASSEGNSNQPQHF.

This chain uses TRBV5-8 with TRBJ2-7; D is unclear. The V and J ends lost 0 bases and 0 bases respectively, with 7 bases between them. CDR1 is SGHTS, CDR2 YDEGEE, per germline. CDR3 length: 14 residues. CDR3 sequence: CASSLAQVSYEQYF. DNA of the CDR3: TGTGCCAGCAGCTTGGCACAAGTCTCCTACGAGCAGTACTTC.

V and J are TRBV24-1 and TRBJ2-5; weak D call: TRBD2 (6 bases). Trimming shortened V by 4 bases and J by 5 bases, and 16 bases separated the two germline ends. Germline assignment: CDR1 KGHDR and CDR2 SFDVKD. CDR3 size: 15 residues. CDR3 residues: CATSDGAEGRETQYF. CDR3 coding DNA: TGTGCCACCAGTGACGGAGCGGAGGGGCGGGAGACCCAGTACTTC.

This clonotype is deemed medium-sized (0.01 to 0.1%). The chain combines TRBV28 with TRBJ1-6; the D is unclear. Trimming stripped 5 bases from V and 1 base from J, with 3 bases between. Germline V gives CDR1 MDHEN, CDR2 SYDVKM. This CDR3 spans 13 amino acids. Written as DNA, the CDR3 is TGTGCCAGCAGTAATTCCTATAATTCACCCCTCCACTTT. Protein: CASSNSYNSPLHF. The whole variable domain, filled in from reference TRBV28 and TRBJ1-6, reads DVKVTQSSRYLVKRTGEKVFLECVQDMDHENMFWYRQDPGLGLRLIYFSYDVKMKEKGDIPEGYSVSREKKERFSLILESASTNQTSMYLCASSNSYNSPLHFGNGTRLTVT.

The chain carries TRBV7-9 and TRBJ1-1; D is unresolved. Germline CDR1 is SEHNR and CDR2 is FQNEAQ (reference sequence). This CDR3 spans 14 amino acids. V dropped 5 bases and J dropped 4 bases, with 14 bases sitting between them. In nucleotides, the CDR3 is TGTGCCAGCAGCCCTCATTTGGGTGTCACTGAAGCTTTCTTT. It yields the protein CASSPHLGVTEAFF.

The genes are TRBV28 and TRBJ2-1; D gene unclear. There are 12 residues in the CDR3. Germline-derived CDR1 and CDR2 are MDHEN and SYDVKM. V lost 4 bases, J lost 3 bases, and 4 bases lay in between. The CDR3 nucleotides are TGTGCCAGCAGTTACAGCTACAATGAGCAGTTCTTC. This translates into CASSYSYNEQFF.

In its sample, this clonotype was seen a few times. The rearrangement links TRBV27 to TRBJ2-1; 12 nucleotides agree with TRBD2. The length of the CDR3 is 12 residues. From germline, CDR1 is MNHEY and CDR2 SMNVEV (reference sequence). The CDR3 sequence is CASSGRGNEQFF. The CDR3 nucleotides are TGTGCTTCTAGCGGGAGGGGCAATGAGCAGTTCTTC.

This clonotype was picked up a small number of times. The genes are TRBV7-9 and TRBJ2-5; D remains unclear. This CDR3 region has 12 residues. Germline CDR1 is SEHNR and CDR2 is FQNEAQ (reference sequence). V was clipped by 6 bases and J by 5 bases, with 10 bases between them. The chain's CDR3 is CASSQPEETQYF. Here the CDR3 DNA reads TGTGCCAGCAGTCAGCCCGAGGAGACCCAGTACTTC.

By share, this clonotype ranks as medium-sized (0.01 to 0.1%). The chain recombines TRBV20-1 with TRBJ1-5, with TRBD1 matching over 9 bases. CDR1 is DFQATT, CDR2 SNEGSKA, per germline (reference sequence). The CDR3 runs to 16 residues. J was trimmed by 0 bases and V by 3 bases; bases with no gene match: 6. The DNA for the CDR3 is TGCAGTGCTAGCCGGACAGGGGTTTATAGCAATCAGCCCCAGCATTTT. Amino acid sequence: CSASRTGVYSNQPQHF.

The chain carries TRBV11-2 and TRBJ1-1; tentatively, D is TRBD1 (6 bases). The CDR3 totals 14 residues. Germline V gives CDR1 SGHAT, CDR2 FQNNGV. Trimming pared 7 bases from V and 2 bases from J, leaving 14 bases between. The CDR3 DNA is TGTGCCAGCACCCGTGGGGGCCCTAACACTGAAGCTTTCTTT. Residues: CASTRGGPNTEAFF.

This clonotype rates as medium-sized. This chain joins TRBV20-1 and TRBJ1-5; the D is unclear. V lost 2 bases to trimming and J lost 0 bases, with 11 bases between them. The length of the CDR3 is 15 residues. Germline CDR1 DFQATT, CDR2 SNEGSKA (reference sequence). CDR3 sequence: CSARRSADSNQPQHF. As DNA, the CDR3 is TGCAGTGCTAGACGTTCGGCAGATAGCAATCAGCCCCAGCATTTT.

Notes on this clonotype: Given a far larger clone just one base away, this is likely a sequencing read error. The rearrangement uses TRBV28 and TRBJ1-2; 8 nucleotides agree with TRBD1. CDR1 is MDHEN, CDR2 SYDVKM, per germline. CDR3 length: 14 amino acids. The CDR3 sequence: CASSPTDRGYGYAF. The DNA of the CDR3 is TGTGCCAGCAGTCCCACCGACAGGGGCTATGGCTACGCCTTC.

There are a few counts of this clonotype. The chain combines TRBV20-1 with TRBJ2-5; D ambiguous. The CDR3 covers 13 residues. V lost 3 bases, J lost 2 bases, and 10 bases lay in between. CDR1 is DFQATT, CDR2 SNEGSKA, per germline (reference sequence). CDR3 sequence (DNA): TGCAGTGCTAGTGAAGGCCAGCAAGAGACCCAGTACTTC. The encoded protein is CSASEGQQETQYF.